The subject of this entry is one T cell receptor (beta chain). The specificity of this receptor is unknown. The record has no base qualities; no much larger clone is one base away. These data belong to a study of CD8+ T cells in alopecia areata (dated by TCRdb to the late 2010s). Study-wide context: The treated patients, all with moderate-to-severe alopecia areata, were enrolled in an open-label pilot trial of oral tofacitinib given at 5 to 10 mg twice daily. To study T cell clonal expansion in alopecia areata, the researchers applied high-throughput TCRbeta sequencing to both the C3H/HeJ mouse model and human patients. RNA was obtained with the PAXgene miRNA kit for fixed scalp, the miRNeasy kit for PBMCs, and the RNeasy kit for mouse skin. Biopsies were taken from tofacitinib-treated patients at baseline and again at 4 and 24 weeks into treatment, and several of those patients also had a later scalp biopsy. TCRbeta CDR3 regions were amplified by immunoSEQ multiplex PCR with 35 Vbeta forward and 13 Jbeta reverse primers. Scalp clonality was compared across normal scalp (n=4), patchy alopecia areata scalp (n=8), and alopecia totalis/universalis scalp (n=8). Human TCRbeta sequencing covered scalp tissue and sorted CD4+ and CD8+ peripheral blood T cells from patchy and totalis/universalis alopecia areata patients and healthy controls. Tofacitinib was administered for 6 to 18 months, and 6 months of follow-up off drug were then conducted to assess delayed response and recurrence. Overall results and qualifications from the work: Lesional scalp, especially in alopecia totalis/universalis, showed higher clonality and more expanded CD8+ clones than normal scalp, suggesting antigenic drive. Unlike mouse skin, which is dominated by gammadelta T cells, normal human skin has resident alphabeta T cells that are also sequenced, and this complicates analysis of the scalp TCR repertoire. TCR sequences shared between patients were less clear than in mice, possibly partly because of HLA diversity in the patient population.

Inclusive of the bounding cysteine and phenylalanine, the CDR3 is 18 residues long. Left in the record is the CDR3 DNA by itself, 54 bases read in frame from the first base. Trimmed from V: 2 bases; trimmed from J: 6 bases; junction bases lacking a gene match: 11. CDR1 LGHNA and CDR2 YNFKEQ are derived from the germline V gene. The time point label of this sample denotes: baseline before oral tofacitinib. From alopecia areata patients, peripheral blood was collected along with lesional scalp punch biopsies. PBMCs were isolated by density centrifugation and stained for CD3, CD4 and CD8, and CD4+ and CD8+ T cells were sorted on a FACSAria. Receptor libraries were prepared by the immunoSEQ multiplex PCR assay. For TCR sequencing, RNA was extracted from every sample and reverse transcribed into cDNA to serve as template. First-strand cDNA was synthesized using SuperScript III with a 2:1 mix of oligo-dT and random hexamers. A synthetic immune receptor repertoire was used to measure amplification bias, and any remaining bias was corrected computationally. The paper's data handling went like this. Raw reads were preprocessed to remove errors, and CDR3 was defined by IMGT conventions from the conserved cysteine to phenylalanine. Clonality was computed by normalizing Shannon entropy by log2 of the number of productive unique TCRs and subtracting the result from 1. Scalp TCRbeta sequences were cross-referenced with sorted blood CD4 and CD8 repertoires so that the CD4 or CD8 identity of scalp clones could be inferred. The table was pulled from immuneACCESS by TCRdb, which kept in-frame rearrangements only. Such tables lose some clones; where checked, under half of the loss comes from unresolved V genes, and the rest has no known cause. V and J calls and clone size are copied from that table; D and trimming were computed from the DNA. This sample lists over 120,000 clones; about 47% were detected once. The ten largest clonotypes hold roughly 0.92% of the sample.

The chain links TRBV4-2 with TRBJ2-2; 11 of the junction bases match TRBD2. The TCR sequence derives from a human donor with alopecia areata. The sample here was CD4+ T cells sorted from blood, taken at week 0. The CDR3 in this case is CASSQRIPLAGDAGELFF. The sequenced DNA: TGTGCCAGCAGCCAAAGAATCCCACTAGCGGGAGACGCCGGGGAGCTGTTTTTT.